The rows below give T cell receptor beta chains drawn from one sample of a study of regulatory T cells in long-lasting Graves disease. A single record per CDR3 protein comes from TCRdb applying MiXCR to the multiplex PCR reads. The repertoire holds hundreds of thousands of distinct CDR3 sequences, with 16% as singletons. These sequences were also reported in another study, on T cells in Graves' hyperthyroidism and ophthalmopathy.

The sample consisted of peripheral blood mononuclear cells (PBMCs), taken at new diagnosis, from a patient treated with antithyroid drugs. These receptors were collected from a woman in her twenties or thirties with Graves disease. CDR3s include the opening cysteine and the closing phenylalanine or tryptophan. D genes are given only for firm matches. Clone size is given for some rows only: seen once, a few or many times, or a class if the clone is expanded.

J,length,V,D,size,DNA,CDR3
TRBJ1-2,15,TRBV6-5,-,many,TGTGCCAGCAGTTACGCCCCCAGCTCGATCTATGGCTACACCTTC,CASSYAPSSIYGYTF
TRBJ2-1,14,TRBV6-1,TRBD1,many,TGTGCCAGCAGACCCGGGACAGATTACAATGAGCAGTTCTTC,CASRPGTDYNEQFF
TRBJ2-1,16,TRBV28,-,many,TGTGCCAGCAGTCCCCCTGGTGGGAGTTACTACAATGAGCAGTTCTTC,CASSPPGGSYYNEQFF
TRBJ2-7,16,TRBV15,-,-,TGTGCCACCAGCAGAGATTATGGGGGGAGAAACTACGAGCAGTACTTC,CATSRDYGGRNYEQYF
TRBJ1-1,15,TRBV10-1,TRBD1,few,TGCGCCAGCAGTGAACGGACAGGGCTTGACACTGAAGCTTTCTTT,CASSERTGLDTEAFF
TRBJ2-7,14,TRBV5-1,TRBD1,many,TGCGCCAGCAGCTTATTGGGACAGGCCTACGAGCAGTACTTC,CASSLLGQAYEQYF
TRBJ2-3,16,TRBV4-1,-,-,TGCGCCAGCAGCCACCGGGGACCGCACGGGGGAGATACGCAGTATTTT,CASSHRGPHGGDTQYF
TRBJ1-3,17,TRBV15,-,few,TGTGCCACCAGCAGAAAGGGTTCAGGGCTCATTGGAAACACCATATATTTT,CATSRKGSGLIGNTIYF
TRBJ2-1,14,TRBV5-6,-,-,TGTGCCAGCAGCTGGTCAGACAGCCTGACTGAGCAGTTCTTC,CASSWSDSLTEQFF
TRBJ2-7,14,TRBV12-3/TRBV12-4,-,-,TGTGCCAGCAGTTTTAAAGGGCTCTCCTACGAGCAGTACTTC,CASSFKGLSYEQYF
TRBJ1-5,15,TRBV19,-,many,TGTGCCAGTAGTATCTCTTCAGGGTCCAATCAGCCCCAGCATTTT,CASSISSGSNQPQHF
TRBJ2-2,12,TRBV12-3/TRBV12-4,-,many,TGTGCCAGCAGTCCCCGGCAGGGGAGGCTGTTTTTT,CASSPRQGRLFF
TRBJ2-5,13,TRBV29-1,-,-,TGCAGCGTATTAAAGGACCCCAGGGAGACCCAGTACTTC,CSVLKDPRETQYF
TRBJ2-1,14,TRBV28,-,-,TGTGCCTGCACGCAGGGTAACTCCTACAATGAGCAGTTCTTC,CACTQGNSYNEQFF
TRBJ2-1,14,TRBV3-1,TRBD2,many,TGTGCCAGCGGTACTAGCGGGAACGTCAATGAGCAGTTCTTC,CASGTSGNVNEQFF
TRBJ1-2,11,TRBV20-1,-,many,TGCAGTGCTAGGAGACAGGATGGCTACACCTTC,CSARRQDGYTF
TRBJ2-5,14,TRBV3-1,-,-,TGTGCCAGCAGCCTCCTCCAGGGGCGAGAGACCCAGTACTTC,CASSLLQGRETQYF
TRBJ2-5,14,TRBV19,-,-,TGTGCCAGTAGTATAGTAGGCAGCCAAGAGACCCAGTACTTC,CASSIVGSQETQYF
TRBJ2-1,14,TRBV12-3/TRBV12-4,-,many,TGTGCCAGCAGCCCCGAGGACTATTTCAATGAGCAGTTCTTC,CASSPEDYFNEQFF
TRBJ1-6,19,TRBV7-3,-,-,TGTGCCAGCAGCTTAATGGGAAGCGTTTTGAGCTCCTATAATTCACCCCTCCACTTT,CASSLMGSVLSSYNSPLHF
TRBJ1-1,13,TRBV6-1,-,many,TGTGCCAGCAGGACCTGGTCTAACACTGAAGCTTTCTTT,CASRTWSNTEAFF
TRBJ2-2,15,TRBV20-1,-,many,TGCAGTGCTAGAGATTACCGTTCGAACACCGGGGAGCTGTTTTTT,CSARDYRSNTGELFF
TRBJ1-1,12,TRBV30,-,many,TGTGCCTGGGACCGGGCCACCACTGAAGCTTTCTTT,CAWDRATTEAFF
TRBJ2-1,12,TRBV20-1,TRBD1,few,TGCAGTGGGGACAGGACGAACAATGAGCAGTTCTTC,CSGDRTNNEQFF
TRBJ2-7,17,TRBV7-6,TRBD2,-,TGTGCCAGCAGCTTATCCTCTAGCGGGAGGGGGAACTACGAGCAGTACTTC,CASSLSSSGRGNYEQYF
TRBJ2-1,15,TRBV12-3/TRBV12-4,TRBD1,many,TGTGCCAGCACCCCGGGACAGGGGGATCTCGGTGAGCAGTTCTTC,CASTPGQGDLGEQFF
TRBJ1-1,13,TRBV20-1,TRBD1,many,TGCAGTGCTGCGGGACAGGGGGTACCTGAAGCTTTCTTT,CSAAGQGVPEAFF
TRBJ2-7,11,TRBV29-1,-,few,TGCAGCGTTGAGACCGGATACGAGCAGTACTTC,CSVETGYEQYF
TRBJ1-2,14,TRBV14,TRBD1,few,TGTGCCAGCAGCCAAGACCTGACAGGGGAAGGCTACACCTTC,CASSQDLTGEGYTF
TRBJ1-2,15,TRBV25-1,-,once,TGTGCCAGCAGTAACCTACTGTCGGGTGGGGGATCCTACACCTTC,CASSNLLSGGGSYTF
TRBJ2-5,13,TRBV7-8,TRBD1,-,TGTGCCAGCAAGGTGACAGGGGGAGAGACCCAGTACTTC,CASKVTGGETQYF
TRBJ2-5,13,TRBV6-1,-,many,TGTGCCAGCAGTAGAGACAGTGGAGAGACCCAGTACTTC,CASSRDSGETQYF
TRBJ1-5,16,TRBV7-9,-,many,TGTGCCAGCAGCTTAGCGGGGGGAAGTAGCAATCAGCCCCAGCATTTT,CASSLAGGSSNQPQHF
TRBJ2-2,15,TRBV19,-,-,TGTGCCAGTAGTCCTGCCGCTGGCGTCACCGGGGAGCTGTTTTTT,CASSPAAGVTGELFF
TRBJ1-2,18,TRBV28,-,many,TGTGCCAGCAGCAAACTAGGGACGGACCTTACCACTAACTATGGCTACACCTTC,CASSKLGTDLTTNYGYTF
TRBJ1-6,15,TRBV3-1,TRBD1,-,TGTGCCAGCAGCCCAGATGTCCAGGGGGGTTCACCCCTCCACTTT,CASSPDVQGGSPLHF
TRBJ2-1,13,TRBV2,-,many,TGTGCCAGCAGTGACCGAGTAAACAATGAGCAGTTCTTC,CASSDRVNNEQFF
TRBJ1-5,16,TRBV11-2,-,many,TGTGCCAGCAGCTTATTCGGGGGTCGAGCGGATCAGCCCCAGCATTTT,CASSLFGGRADQPQHF
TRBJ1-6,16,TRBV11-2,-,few,TGTGCCAGCAGCTTACAGGGGAACTCCTATAATTCACCCCTCCACTTT,CASSLQGNSYNSPLHF
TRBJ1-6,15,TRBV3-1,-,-,TGTGCCAGCAGCCAAGAGGGCAGGAGGGGTTCACCCCTCCACTTT,CASSQEGRRGSPLHF
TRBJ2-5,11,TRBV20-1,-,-,TGCAGTGCTAGAGTTCAAGAGACCCAGTACTTC,CSARVQETQYF
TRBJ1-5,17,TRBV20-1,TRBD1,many,TGCAGTGCTAGGGGGGGGGACAGACCTTATAGCAATCAGCCCCAGCATTTT,CSARGGDRPYSNQPQHF
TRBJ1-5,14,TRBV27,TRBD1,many,TGTGCCAGCAGTTTATACACAGGGGGTCAGCCCCAGCATTTT,CASSLYTGGQPQHF
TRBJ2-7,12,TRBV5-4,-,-,TGTGCCGTTAGGACAGCCTGGGGTGAGCAGTACTTC,CAVRTAWGEQYF
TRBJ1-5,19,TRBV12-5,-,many,TGTGCTAGTGCTCCGGTGTTGCTTTTGTCGGACGGGGCCAATCAGCCCCAGCATTTT,CASAPVLLLSDGANQPQHF
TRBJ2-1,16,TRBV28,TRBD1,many,TGTGCCAGCAGTTTACCCGGGACAGGGAGAGGCAATGAGCAGTTCTTC,CASSLPGTGRGNEQFF
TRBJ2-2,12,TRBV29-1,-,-,TGCAGCGTTGAGGGGTCCACCGGGGAGCTGTTTTTT,CSVEGSTGELFF
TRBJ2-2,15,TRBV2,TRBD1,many,TGTGCCAGTAAATCAGGGACAGGGCGCACCGGGGAGCTGTTTTTT,CASKSGTGRTGELFF
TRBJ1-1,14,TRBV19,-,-,TGTGCCAGTAGTATAACATCAGGAGGCACTGAAGCTTTCTTT,CASSITSGGTEAFF